The clone carrying this T cell receptor (beta chain) was picked up a small number of times. Its antigen remains unidentified. V lost 0 bases to trimming and J lost 6 bases, with 18 bases between them. Germline-derived CDR1 and CDR2 are SGHTA and FQGTGA. This CDR3 is built from 17 residues. These data belong to a study of blood T cells in healthy people across ages. Together with a sample-barcoded 5' primer, a J-beta primer mix was included in a second PCR lasting about 6 to 11 cycles. TCRdb reanalysed the 5' RACE reads using MiXCR and keeps one entry per CDR3 protein. The sample holds 1.5 million to 1.9 million distinct CDR3 sequences, less than 45% seen once. Notes on the study in general: Age brought a roughly linear fall in TCR beta diversity measured per million T cells.

The receptor was isolated from a woman aged 18 to 35 in good health. The J gene is TRBJ2-1, the V gene TRBV7-3, with D unclear. Sequencing was done on a sample of blood. The CDR3: CASSLTPSASGRNEQFF. The CDR3 DNA is TGTGCCAGCAGCTTAACGCCCTCGGCTAGTGGGCGCAATGAGCAGTTCTTC.